A selection of T cell receptor beta chains follows, all from one sample in a study of shared clonotypes between healthy human individuals. The table came from immunoSEQ multiplex PCR; TCRdb's copy has only in-frame clones and leaves some out. The table includes millions of clones, about 92% detected once. Sequencing was performed on naive CD4+ T cells from PBMCs. The receptors were sampled from a man in his late teens or twenties in good health. Some clones in this sample may be carry-over from other donors' samples. The CDR3 runs from the conserved cysteine through the conserved F or W. Each record gives: D gene, CDR3 length, clone size, V gene, J gene, CDR3 protein, CDR3 DNA. A D gene is named only where the DNA matches it firmly. Where a row states a size, it is once, few, many or the class of an expanded clone; other rows omit it.

D gene: -
CDR3 length: 14
clone size: -
V gene: TRBV9
J gene: TRBJ2-5
CDR3 protein: CAILSGWRQETQYF
CDR3 DNA: TGTGCCATTCTCTCAGGTTGGCGGCAAGAGACCCAGTACTTC

D gene: -
CDR3 length: 14
clone size: -
V gene: TRBV7-9
J gene: TRBJ2-1
CDR3 protein: CASSLDSTDNEQFF
CDR3 DNA: TGTGCCAGCAGCCTCGACTCAACAGACAATGAGCAGTTCTTC

D gene: TRBD1
CDR3 length: 13
clone size: -
V gene: TRBV11-2
J gene: TRBJ1-1
CDR3 protein: CASSTRNRGKAFF
CDR3 DNA: TGTGCCAGCAGCACACGAAACAGGGGGAAAGCTTTCTTT

D gene: -
CDR3 length: 16
clone size: -
V gene: TRBV5-4
J gene: TRBJ1-1
CDR3 protein: CASSSASTSRDTEAFF
CDR3 DNA: TGTGCCAGCAGCTCGGCCTCCACGTCCCGGGACACTGAAGCTTTCTTT

D gene: -
CDR3 length: 14
clone size: -
V gene: TRBV28
J gene: TRBJ2-3
CDR3 protein: CASRKYPNTDTQYF
CDR3 DNA: TGTGCCAGCAGGAAATACCCAAACACAGATACGCAGTATTTT

D gene: -
CDR3 length: 13
clone size: once
V gene: TRBV27
J gene: TRBJ1-5
CDR3 protein: CASSLKLNQPQHF
CDR3 DNA: TGTGCCAGCAGTTTAAAATTAAATCAGCCCCAGCATTTT

D gene: -
CDR3 length: 18
clone size: -
V gene: TRBV21-1
J gene: TRBJ2-3
CDR3 protein: CASSKDEITRGSTDTQYF
CDR3 DNA: TGTGCCAGCAGCAAAGATGAGATTACTAGGGGATCCACAGATACGCAGTATTTT

D gene: -
CDR3 length: 15
clone size: once
V gene: TRBV5-1
J gene: TRBJ1-4
CDR3 protein: CASSLFPATNEKLFF
CDR3 DNA: TGCGCCAGCAGCTTGTTTCCTGCAACTAATGAAAAACTGTTTTTT

D gene: TRBD2
CDR3 length: 13
clone size: -
V gene: TRBV28
J gene: TRBJ2-7
CDR3 protein: CASSWGGDYEQYF
CDR3 DNA: TGTGCCAGCAGTTGGGGGGGGGACTACGAGCAGTACTTC

D gene: TRBD1
CDR3 length: 18
clone size: -
V gene: TRBV4-1
J gene: TRBJ2-2
CDR3 protein: CASSQASGTGLNTGELFF
CDR3 DNA: TGCGCCAGCAGCCAAGCCTCCGGGACAGGGCTGAACACCGGGGAGCTGTTTTTT

D gene: TRBD2
CDR3 length: 14
clone size: -
V gene: TRBV30
J gene: TRBJ2-1
CDR3 protein: CAWSRTSGMNEQFF
CDR3 DNA: TGTGCCTGGAGTAGGACTAGCGGGATGAATGAGCAGTTCTTC

D gene: -
CDR3 length: 17
clone size: -
V gene: TRBV13
J gene: TRBJ2-7
CDR3 protein: CASSTRGGASSSYEQYF
CDR3 DNA: TGTGCCAGCAGCACCAGGGGTGGGGCTAGCTCTTCCTACGAGCAGTACTTC

D gene: -
CDR3 length: 13
clone size: -
V gene: TRBV6-6
J gene: TRBJ1-4
CDR3 protein: CASTGNGAEKLFF
CDR3 DNA: TGTGCCAGCACCGGCAATGGGGCCGAAAAACTGTTTTTT

D gene: TRBD1
CDR3 length: 14
clone size: -
V gene: TRBV7-9
J gene: TRBJ1-2
CDR3 protein: CASSYRDRNYGYTF
CDR3 DNA: TGTGCCAGCAGCTACCGGGACAGAAACTATGGCTACACCTTC

D gene: TRBD2
CDR3 length: 19
clone size: -
V gene: TRBV28
J gene: TRBJ2-7
CDR3 protein: CASSFPNRKGLAGADEQYF
CDR3 DNA: TGTGCCAGCAGTTTCCCCAATCGTAAGGGACTAGCGGGAGCTGACGAGCAGTACTTC

D gene: TRBD2
CDR3 length: 15
clone size: -
V gene: TRBV11-2
J gene: TRBJ2-1
CDR3 protein: CASTQGLAGRNEQFF
CDR3 DNA: TGTGCCAGCACCCAAGGACTAGCGGGGCGCAATGAGCAGTTCTTC

D gene: TRBD2
CDR3 length: 15
clone size: -
V gene: TRBV28
J gene: TRBJ2-2
CDR3 protein: CAGASGSGNTGELFF
CDR3 DNA: TGTGCCGGGGCTAGCGGGAGTGGTAACACCGGGGAGCTGTTTTTT

D gene: -
CDR3 length: 12
clone size: once
V gene: TRBV28
J gene: TRBJ1-2
CDR3 protein: CATSGVPYGYTF
CDR3 DNA: TGTGCCACCTCGGGGGTACCTTATGGCTACACCTTC

D gene: TRBD2
CDR3 length: 16
clone size: -
V gene: TRBV2
J gene: TRBJ2-1
CDR3 protein: CASREGTSGGYNEQFF
CDR3 DNA: TGTGCCAGCAGGGAAGGGACTAGCGGGGGTTACAATGAGCAGTTCTTC

D gene: TRBD1
CDR3 length: 16
clone size: -
V gene: TRBV11-3
J gene: TRBJ2-3
CDR3 protein: CASSLRQGRGTDTQYF
CDR3 DNA: TGTGCCAGCAGCTTAAGACAGGGAAGAGGCACAGATACGCAGTATTTT

D gene: TRBD1
CDR3 length: 13
clone size: -
V gene: TRBV9
J gene: TRBJ1-1
CDR3 protein: CASNEGARGEAFF
CDR3 DNA: TGTGCCAGCAACGAGGGGGCGCGGGGTGAAGCTTTCTTT

D gene: -
CDR3 length: 13
clone size: -
V gene: TRBV14
J gene: TRBJ1-1
CDR3 protein: CASSQLGPSLAFF
CDR3 DNA: TGTGCCAGCAGCCAACTCGGACCGTCGCTAGCTTTCTTT

D gene: TRBD1
CDR3 length: 16
clone size: -
V gene: TRBV5-1
J gene: TRBJ2-7
CDR3 protein: CASSSSDRDGSYEQYF
CDR3 DNA: TGCGCCAGCAGCTCGTCGGACAGGGATGGATCCTACGAGCAGTACTTC

D gene: -
CDR3 length: 14
clone size: -
V gene: TRBV28
J gene: TRBJ1-2
CDR3 protein: CASSFGQSIYGYTF
CDR3 DNA: TGTGCCAGCAGTTTCGGTCAGAGCATCTATGGCTACACCTTC

D gene: TRBD2
CDR3 length: 15
clone size: -
V gene: TRBV5-1
J gene: TRBJ2-5
CDR3 protein: CASSPRLAGVETQYF
CDR3 DNA: TGCGCCAGCAGCCCAAGACTAGCGGGAGTAGAGACCCAGTACTTC

D gene: TRBD2
CDR3 length: 15
clone size: -
V gene: TRBV5-1
J gene: TRBJ2-5
CDR3 protein: CASSSPLGGGETQYF
CDR3 DNA: TGCGCCAGCAGCTCACCCCTAGGCGGGGGAGAGACCCAGTACTTC

D gene: TRBD1
CDR3 length: 18
clone size: -
V gene: TRBV9
J gene: TRBJ2-5
CDR3 protein: CASSVAWPGPGGEETQYF
CDR3 DNA: TGTGCCAGCAGCGTAGCTTGGCCCGGGCCAGGGGGCGAAGAGACCCAGTACTTC

D gene: -
CDR3 length: 12
clone size: -
V gene: TRBV30
J gene: TRBJ2-5
CDR3 protein: CAWSTGQETQYF
CDR3 DNA: TGTGCCTGGAGTACAGGGCAAGAGACCCAGTACTTC

D gene: -
CDR3 length: 13
clone size: -
V gene: TRBV7-3
J gene: TRBJ1-2
CDR3 protein: CASSRAGGGGYTF
CDR3 DNA: TGTGCCAGCAGCCGCGCCGGGGGGGGCGGCTACACCTTC

D gene: TRBD2
CDR3 length: 17
clone size: -
V gene: TRBV15
J gene: TRBJ2-1
CDR3 protein: CATSRDVKLAGEDEQFF
CDR3 DNA: TGTGCCACCAGCAGAGACGTTAAGCTAGCGGGAGAGGATGAGCAGTTCTTC

D gene: TRBD2
CDR3 length: 16
clone size: once
V gene: TRBV19
J gene: TRBJ2-2
CDR3 protein: CASRGLAGIYTGELFF
CDR3 DNA: TGTGCCAGTAGGGGGCTAGCGGGGATCTACACCGGGGAGCTGTTTTTT

D gene: TRBD1
CDR3 length: 14
clone size: -
V gene: TRBV28
J gene: TRBJ2-7
CDR3 protein: CASSLQGATYEQYF
CDR3 DNA: TGTGCCAGCAGTTTACAGGGGGCCACCTACGAGCAGTACTTC

D gene: TRBD2
CDR3 length: 14
clone size: -
V gene: TRBV7-9
J gene: TRBJ2-1
CDR3 protein: CASSLSGSSGEQFF
CDR3 DNA: TGTGCCAGCAGCTTAAGCGGGAGTAGTGGTGAGCAGTTCTTC

D gene: -
CDR3 length: 13
clone size: -
V gene: TRBV9
J gene: TRBJ1-2
CDR3 protein: CASSVVQGEGYTF
CDR3 DNA: TGTGCCAGCAGCGTAGTACAGGGAGAGGGCTACACCTTC

D gene: -
CDR3 length: 12
clone size: -
V gene: TRBV28
J gene: TRBJ1-2
CDR3 protein: CASWRIRAGYTF
CDR3 DNA: TGTGCCAGCTGGCGAATCAGGGCTGGCTACACCTTC

D gene: TRBD2
CDR3 length: 16
clone size: -
V gene: TRBV18
J gene: TRBJ2-2
CDR3 protein: CASSPGLAVMTGELFF
CDR3 DNA: TGTGCCAGCTCACCTGGACTAGCAGTTATGACCGGGGAGCTGTTTTTT

D gene: TRBD2
CDR3 length: 17
clone size: -
V gene: TRBV5-1
J gene: TRBJ2-1
CDR3 protein: CATTDGLTSGAYNEQFF
CDR3 DNA: TGCGCCACCACCGACGGGCTCACTAGCGGAGCCTACAATGAGCAGTTCTTC

D gene: TRBD2
CDR3 length: 17
clone size: -
V gene: TRBV5-1
J gene: TRBJ2-1
CDR3 protein: CASSLSRTSGGYNEQFF
CDR3 DNA: TGCGCCAGCAGCTTGTCGAGGACTAGCGGGGGCTACAATGAGCAGTTCTTC

D gene: -
CDR3 length: 14
clone size: -
V gene: TRBV28
J gene: TRBJ1-3
CDR3 protein: CASRRPSSGNTIYF
CDR3 DNA: TGTGCCAGCAGGCGACCATCCTCTGGAAACACCATATATTTT

D gene: TRBD2
CDR3 length: 18
clone size: -
V gene: TRBV25-1
J gene: TRBJ2-4
CDR3 protein: CASRGLAAEVLAKNIQYF
CDR3 DNA: TGTGCCAGCCGGGGACTAGCGGCGGAGGTACTAGCCAAAAACATTCAGTACTTC

D gene: -
CDR3 length: 13
clone size: -
V gene: TRBV7-2
J gene: TRBJ2-3
CDR3 protein: CASSLGVRDTQYF
CDR3 DNA: TGTGCCAGCAGCTTGGGCGTCCGGGATACGCAGTATTTT

D gene: TRBD2
CDR3 length: 16
clone size: -
V gene: TRBV5-4
J gene: TRBJ2-7
CDR3 protein: CASSLATSGSPYEQYF
CDR3 DNA: TGTGCCAGCAGCTTGGCTACTAGCGGGAGCCCCTACGAGCAGTACTTC

D gene: TRBD2
CDR3 length: 13
clone size: -
V gene: TRBV9
J gene: TRBJ2-4
CDR3 protein: CASSPTPGGIQYF
CDR3 DNA: TGTGCCAGCAGCCCGACTCCGGGGGGCATTCAGTACTTC

D gene: -
CDR3 length: 15
clone size: -
V gene: TRBV28
J gene: TRBJ2-7
CDR3 protein: CASSIEPLGFGEQYF
CDR3 DNA: TGTGCCAGCAGTATCGAACCACTAGGATTCGGAGAGCAGTACTTC

D gene: TRBD1
CDR3 length: 17
clone size: -
V gene: TRBV7-2
J gene: TRBJ1-4
CDR3 protein: CASSPRQGRLTNEKLFF
CDR3 DNA: TGTGCCAGCAGCCCCCGACAGGGACGTTTAACTAATGAAAAACTGTTTTTT

D gene: TRBD1
CDR3 length: 14
clone size: -
V gene: TRBV28
J gene: TRBJ1-5
CDR3 protein: CASSRTGSNQPQHF
CDR3 DNA: TGTGCCAGCAGCCGGACAGGAAGCAATCAGCCCCAGCATTTT

D gene: -
CDR3 length: 12
clone size: -
V gene: TRBV28
J gene: TRBJ2-7
CDR3 protein: CASSSWVYEQYF
CDR3 DNA: TGTGCCAGCAGTTCTTGGGTCTACGAGCAGTACTTC

D gene: -
CDR3 length: 12
clone size: once
V gene: TRBV6-6
J gene: TRBJ1-1
CDR3 protein: CASSYTSTEAFF
CDR3 DNA: TGTGCCAGCAGTTACACCAGCACTGAAGCTTTCTTT

D gene: -
CDR3 length: 17
clone size: -
V gene: TRBV5-1
J gene: TRBJ2-5
CDR3 protein: CASFRGYRPPGQETQYF
CDR3 DNA: TGCGCCAGCTTCCGAGGCTACAGACCTCCTGGTCAAGAGACCCAGTACTTC

D gene: -
CDR3 length: 14
clone size: once
V gene: TRBV6-1
J gene: TRBJ2-2
CDR3 protein: CASSAGTHTGELFF
CDR3 DNA: TGTGCCAGCAGTGCCGGGACTCACACCGGGGAGCTGTTTTTT

D gene: -
CDR3 length: 13
clone size: -
V gene: TRBV21-1
J gene: TRBJ2-5
CDR3 protein: CASSKDRGQTQYF
CDR3 DNA: TGTGCCAGCAGCAAAGACAGAGGCCAGACCCAGTACTTC

D gene: -
CDR3 length: 14
clone size: -
V gene: TRBV5-1
J gene: TRBJ2-6
CDR3 protein: CASVPGPGANVLTF
CDR3 DNA: TGCGCCAGCGTCCCTGGCCCTGGGGCCAACGTCCTGACTTTC